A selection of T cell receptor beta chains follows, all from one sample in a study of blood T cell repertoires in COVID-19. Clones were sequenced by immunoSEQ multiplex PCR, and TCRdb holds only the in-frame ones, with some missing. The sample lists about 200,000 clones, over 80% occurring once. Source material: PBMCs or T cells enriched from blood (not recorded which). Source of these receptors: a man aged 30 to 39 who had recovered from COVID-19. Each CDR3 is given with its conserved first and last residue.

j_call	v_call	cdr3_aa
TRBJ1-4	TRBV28	CASRTLEGANEKLFF
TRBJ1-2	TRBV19	CASSIDSVANYGYTF
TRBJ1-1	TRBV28	CATGTGPNTEAFF
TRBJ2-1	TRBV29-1	CSVSTSEAYNEQFF
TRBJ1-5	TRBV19	CASSMNGNQPQHF
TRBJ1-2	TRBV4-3	CASSQEWYSDYGYTF
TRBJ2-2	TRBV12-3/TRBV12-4	CASQKEGELFF
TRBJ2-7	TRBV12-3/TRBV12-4	CASRDRGRIEQYF
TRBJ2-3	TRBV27	CASRTVAGSTDTQYF
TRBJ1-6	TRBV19	CASSKGYRGDDSPLHF
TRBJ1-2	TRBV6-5	CASRGTVYGYTF
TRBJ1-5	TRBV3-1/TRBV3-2	CASSQLQGKNQPQHF
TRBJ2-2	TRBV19	CASFEGRLGTGELFF
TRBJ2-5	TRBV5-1	CASSLEGGLTKETQYF